This T cell receptor (beta chain) was sequenced during a study of graft-versus-host responses after intestinal transplantation. Study details: Transplant recipients had multivisceral, liver-intestinal, or isolated intestinal grafts. All recipients were given anti-thymocyte globulin induction, and tacrolimus and steroids were then administered for three to four years.

The table came from immunoSEQ multiplex PCR; TCRdb's copy has only in-frame clones and leaves some out. The sample includes about 94,000 clones, roughly nine tenths of them seen just once. The table lists this clone with a count of one. No antigen is known for it. The CDR3 loop spans 15 amino acids. Germline CDR1 and CDR2: MNHEY and SMNVEV (reference sequence). With V trimmed by 7 bases and J by 6 bases, 12 bases remained unmatched. This sequence originates from a human donor who received an intestinal transplant. J is TRBJ2-3 and V is TRBV27, with TRBD1 matching over 8 bases. The sequencing used unstimulated CD8+ T cells sorted from spleen or lymph node cells, collected before intestinal transplant. CDR3 nucleotide sequence: TGTGCCAGCAATTCCGACAGGGGCCTCACGGATACGCAGTATTTT. It specifies CASNSDRGLTDTQYF.